What follows are 3 T cell receptor beta chains derived from one specimen sequenced in a study of T cells in Graves' hyperthyroidism and ophthalmopathy. TCR beta CDR3 regions were amplified from RNA. In the first-round RT-PCR of the TCR CDR3, the HTBI primer set was used. TCRdb re-called the multiplex PCR reads with MiXCR, one entry per CDR3 protein. This sample carries approximately 150,000 distinct CDR3 sequences, about 9.4% of them seen once, and the ten largest clones take 22%. The specimen was blood. All receptors come from a woman between 18 and 29 years old with Graves' hyperthyroidism that later progressed to Graves' ophthalmopathy.

The J gene is TRBJ1-5, the V gene TRBV2; maybe TRBD1 (5 bases). CDR1 SNHLY and CDR2 FYNNEI come from the germline V gene. The CDR3 spans 15 residues. Deletions cut 4 bases from V and 6 bases from J, with 16 bases between. DNA for the CDR3: TGTGCCAGCAGTGGATCCAGGGCCGAGAGTCAGCCCCAGCATTTT. It codes for CASSGSRAESQPQHF.

This clonotype was counted a few times. The rearrangement uses TRBV18 and TRBJ1-5, with TRBD1 matching 8 bases. Germline CDR1 reads KGHSH; CDR2 reads LQKENI. The J segment lost 9 bases and the V segment lost 2 bases, leaving 6 bases of the junction unmatched. The CDR3 runs 14 residues. The CDR3 reads CASSPGQGRRPQHF. The CDR3 nucleotides read TGTGCCAGCTCACCAGGACAGGGAAGACGGCCCCAGCATTTT. The complete variable domain, with remaining parts taken from reference TRBV18 and TRBJ1-5, reads NAGVMQNPRHLVRRRGQEARLRCSPMKGHSHVYWYRQLPEEGLKFMVYLQKENIIDESGMPKERFSAEFPKEGPSILRIQQVVRGDSAAYFCASSPGQGRRPQHFGDGTRLSIL.

This clonotype turned up a few times. The V call is TRBV30, the J call TRBJ2-1, with 11 bases matching TRBD2. The CDR3 covers 19 residues. Looked up from germline, CDR1 is GTSNPN and CDR2 is SVGIG (reference sequence). The V and J ends lost 1 base and 1 base, in that order; junction bases with no gene match: 12. CDR3 in amino acids: CAWSDYSGGGAGSYNEQFF. The CDR3 nucleotides are TGTGCCTGGAGTGACTATAGCGGGGGGGGAGCAGGGTCCTACAATGAGCAGTTCTTC.